This T cell receptor beta chain was identified in a study of CD8+ T cells in alopecia areata (dated by TCRdb to between 2017 and 2018). A note on the overall study: Treated patients were enrolled in an open-label pilot trial of oral tofacitinib at 5 to 10 mg twice daily for moderate-to-severe alopecia areata. High-throughput TCRbeta sequencing was used to examine T cell clonal expansion in alopecia areata in both the C3H/HeJ mouse model and human patients. In humans, TCRbeta sequencing was performed on scalp tissue and on sorted CD4+ and CD8+ peripheral blood T cells from healthy controls and from patients with patchy or totalis/universalis alopecia areata. Patients stayed on tofacitinib for 6 to 18 months and then had 6 months of follow-up off drug so that delayed response and recurrence could be assessed. The SALT score, which quantifies the percentage of affected scalp surface area, was used to measure disease severity in treated patients. RNA was obtained with the PAXgene miRNA kit for fixed scalp, the miRNeasy kit for PBMCs, and the RNeasy kit for mouse skin. Clonality in the scalp was compared among normal scalp (n=4), patchy alopecia areata scalp (n=8), and alopecia totalis/universalis scalp (n=8). Tofacitinib-treated patients had biopsies at baseline and at 4 and 24 weeks of treatment, with a later scalp biopsy in several patients. immunoSEQ multiplex PCR using 35 Vbeta forward primers and 13 Jbeta reverse primers was used to amplify TCRbeta CDR3 regions. Beyond this particular receptor, the publication reports: Compared with mice, TCR sequences shared between patients were less clear, possibly partly because of HLA diversity across the patient population. Higher clonality and more expanded CD8+ clones were observed in lesional scalp than in normal scalp, particularly in alopecia totalis/universalis, a finding suggestive of antigenic drive. During tofacitinib treatment, many expanded lesional clones remained in scalp and blood, and this persistence may partly explain relapse after treatment is stopped. With tofacitinib, both scalp clonality and the number of expanded CD8+ clones among the top 100 scalp clones went down significantly. The treated cohort was small, with a single nonresponder, so links between baseline CD8+ expansion and response need larger studies. Unlike mouse skin, which is dominated by gammadelta T cells, normal human skin has resident alphabeta T cells that are also sequenced, and this complicates analysis of the scalp TCR repertoire.

The receptor library was made with the immunoSEQ multiplex PCR assay. For TCR sequencing, RNA was extracted from every sample and reverse transcribed into cDNA to serve as template. SuperScript III was used for first-strand cDNA synthesis, primed with a 2:1 mix of oligo-dT and random hexamers. A synthetic immune receptor repertoire was used to measure amplification bias, and any remaining bias was corrected computationally. The authors' pipeline ran thus. Raw reads were preprocessed to remove errors, and CDR3 was defined according to IMGT conventions as the region from the conserved cysteine to phenylalanine. To get clonality, Shannon entropy was normalized by log2 of the number of productive unique TCRs and the result was subtracted from 1. Scalp TCRbeta sequences were cross-referenced with sorted blood CD4 and CD8 repertoires so that the CD4 or CD8 identity of scalp clones could be inferred. Held by TCRdb, this immuneACCESS table contains in-frame sequences only and omits some clones. Under half of the omission traces to an unresolved V gene where checked; the cause of the rest is unknown. V and J calls and clone size are those listed in that table; D and trimming were worked out from the DNA. The sample contains some 200,000 clones, 45% to 75% of them found a single time. The ten largest clones represent around 3.2% of the sample.

With respect to this clone: What antigen it recognizes has not been identified. No much larger clone exists at a distance of one base, and base qualities are not known.

The time point label corresponds to: about four weeks on oral tofacitinib. The sample's treatment or condition, from its label and the paper: oral pan-JAK inhibitor, 5-10 mg twice daily. From alopecia areata patients, peripheral blood was collected along with lesional scalp punch biopsies. PBMCs were isolated by density centrifugation and stained for CD3, CD4 and CD8, after which CD4+ and CD8+ T cells were sorted on a FACSAria. The CDR3 spans 15 residues, from the cysteine through the phenylalanine. The kept DNA is CDR3 alone, 45 bases in frame from the first base. The CDR1 and CDR2 encoded by the germline V gene are MGHRA and YSYEKL. Trimming accounts for 2 bases at V and 3 bases at J, while the number of junction bases matched to no gene is 3.

The chain joins TRBV4-1 to TRBJ2-7; 11 central nucleotides agree with TRBD1. Source: CD4+ T cells sorted from blood, taken at week 4, from a patient treated with tofacitinib. This receptor was taken from a human donor with alopecia areata. The sequenced DNA: TGCGCCAGCAGCCAACACGGGACAGGGGGCTACGAGCAGTACTTC. Protein translation: CASSQHGTGGYEQYF.